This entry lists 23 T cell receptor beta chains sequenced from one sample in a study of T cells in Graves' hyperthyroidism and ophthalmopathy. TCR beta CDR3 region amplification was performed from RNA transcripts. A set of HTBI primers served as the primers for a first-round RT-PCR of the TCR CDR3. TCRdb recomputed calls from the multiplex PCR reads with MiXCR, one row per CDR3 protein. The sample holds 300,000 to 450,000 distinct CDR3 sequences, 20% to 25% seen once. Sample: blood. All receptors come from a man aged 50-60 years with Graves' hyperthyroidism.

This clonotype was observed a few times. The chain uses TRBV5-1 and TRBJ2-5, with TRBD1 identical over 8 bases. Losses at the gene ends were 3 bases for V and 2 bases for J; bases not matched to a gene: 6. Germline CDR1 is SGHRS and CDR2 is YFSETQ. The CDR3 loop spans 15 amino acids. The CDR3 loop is CASSWGTGGQETQYF. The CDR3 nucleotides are TGCGCCAGCAGCTGGGGGACAGGAGGTCAAGAGACCCAGTACTTC.

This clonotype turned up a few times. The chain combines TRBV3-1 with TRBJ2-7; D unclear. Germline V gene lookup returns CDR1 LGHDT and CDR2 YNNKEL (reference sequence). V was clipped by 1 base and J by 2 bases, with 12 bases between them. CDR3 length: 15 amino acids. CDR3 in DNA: TGTGCCAGCAGCCAAGGTTGGCAGATGCCCTACGAGCAGTACTTC. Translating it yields CASSQGWQMPYEQYF.

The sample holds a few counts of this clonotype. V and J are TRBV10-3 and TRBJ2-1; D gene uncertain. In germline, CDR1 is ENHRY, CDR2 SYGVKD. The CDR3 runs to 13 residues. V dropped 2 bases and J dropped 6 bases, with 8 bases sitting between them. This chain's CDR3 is CAISEGLRNEQFF. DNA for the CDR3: TGTGCCATCAGTGAGGGGCTGCGCAATGAGCAGTTCTTC.

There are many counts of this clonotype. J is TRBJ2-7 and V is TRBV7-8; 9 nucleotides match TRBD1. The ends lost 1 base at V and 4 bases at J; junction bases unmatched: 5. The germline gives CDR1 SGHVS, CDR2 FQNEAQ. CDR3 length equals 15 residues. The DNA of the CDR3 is TGTGCCAGCAGCTTAGTACCGGGACAGGGTTACGAGCAGTACTTC. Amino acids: CASSLVPGQGYEQYF.

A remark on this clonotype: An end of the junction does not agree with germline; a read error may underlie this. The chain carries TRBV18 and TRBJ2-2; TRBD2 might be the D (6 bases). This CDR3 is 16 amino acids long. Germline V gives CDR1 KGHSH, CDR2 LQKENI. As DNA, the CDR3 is TGTGCCAGCTCACCATGGACTGCGGGAAACACCGGGGAGCTGCTTTTT. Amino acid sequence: CASSPWTAGNTGELLF.

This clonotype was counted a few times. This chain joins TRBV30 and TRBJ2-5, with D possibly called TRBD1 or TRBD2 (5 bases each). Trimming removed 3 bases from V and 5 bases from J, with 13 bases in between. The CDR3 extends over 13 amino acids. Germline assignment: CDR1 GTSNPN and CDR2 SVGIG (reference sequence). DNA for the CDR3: TGTGCCTGGAGAATTTGGGGGTCGGAGACCCAGTACTTC. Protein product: CAWRIWGSETQYF.

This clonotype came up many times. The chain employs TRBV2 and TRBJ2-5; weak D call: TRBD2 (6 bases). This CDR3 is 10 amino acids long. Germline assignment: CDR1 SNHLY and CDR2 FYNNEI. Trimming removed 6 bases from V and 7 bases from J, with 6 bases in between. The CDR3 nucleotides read TGTGCCAGCAGGGGGGGGACCCAGTACTTC. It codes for CASRGGTQYF.

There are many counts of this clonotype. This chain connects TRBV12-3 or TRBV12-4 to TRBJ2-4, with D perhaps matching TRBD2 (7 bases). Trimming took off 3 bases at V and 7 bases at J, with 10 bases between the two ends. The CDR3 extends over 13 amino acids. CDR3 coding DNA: TGTGCCAGCAGTTTTGGGAGGGGGAACATTCAGTACTTC. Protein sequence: CASSFGRGNIQYF.

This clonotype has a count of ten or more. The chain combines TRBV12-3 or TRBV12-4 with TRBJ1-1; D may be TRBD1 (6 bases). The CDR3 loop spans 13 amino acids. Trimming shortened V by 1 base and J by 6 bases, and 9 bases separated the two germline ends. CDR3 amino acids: CASSLVQGSEAFF. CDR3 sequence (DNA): TGTGCCAGCAGTTTAGTACAGGGCTCTGAAGCTTTCTTT.

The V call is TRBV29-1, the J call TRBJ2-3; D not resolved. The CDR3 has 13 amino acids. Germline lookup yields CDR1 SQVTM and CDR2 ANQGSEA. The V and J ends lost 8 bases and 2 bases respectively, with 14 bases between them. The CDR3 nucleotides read TGCAGCCCCCATTCTCCCGACACAGATACGCAGTATTTT. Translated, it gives CSPHSPDTDTQYF.

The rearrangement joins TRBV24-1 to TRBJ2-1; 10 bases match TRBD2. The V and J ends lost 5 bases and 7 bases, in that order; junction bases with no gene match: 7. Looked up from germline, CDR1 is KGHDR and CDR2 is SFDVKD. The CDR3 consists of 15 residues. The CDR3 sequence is CATSVEREGRNEQFF. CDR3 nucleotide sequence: TGTGCCACCAGTGTTGAGCGGGAGGGAAGGAATGAGCAGTTCTTC.

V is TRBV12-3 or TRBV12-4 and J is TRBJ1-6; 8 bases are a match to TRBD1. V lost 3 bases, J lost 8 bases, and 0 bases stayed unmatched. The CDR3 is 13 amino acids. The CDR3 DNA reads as TGTGCCAGCAGTTTGACAGGGGATTCACCCCTCCACTTT. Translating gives CASSLTGDSPLHF.

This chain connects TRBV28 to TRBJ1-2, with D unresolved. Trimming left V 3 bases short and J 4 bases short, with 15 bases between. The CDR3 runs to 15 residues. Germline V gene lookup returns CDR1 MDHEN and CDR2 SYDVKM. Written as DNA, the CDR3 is TGTGCCAGCAGTTTTTCGGGTCCCCCGGCCTATGGCTACACCTTC. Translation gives CASSFSGPPAYGYTF.

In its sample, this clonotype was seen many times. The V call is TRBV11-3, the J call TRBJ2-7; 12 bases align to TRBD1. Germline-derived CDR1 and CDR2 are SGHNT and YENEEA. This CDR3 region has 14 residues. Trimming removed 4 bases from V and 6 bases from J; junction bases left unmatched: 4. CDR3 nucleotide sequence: TGTGCCAGCAGCTCCCGGGACAGGGGGCCCGAGCAGTACTTC. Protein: CASSSRDRGPEQYF.

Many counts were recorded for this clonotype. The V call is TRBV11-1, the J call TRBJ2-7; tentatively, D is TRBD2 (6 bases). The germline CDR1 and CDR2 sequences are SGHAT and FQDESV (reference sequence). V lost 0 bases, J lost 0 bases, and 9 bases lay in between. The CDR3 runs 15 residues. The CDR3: CASSLAAGSSYEQYF. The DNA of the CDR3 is TGTGCCAGCAGCTTAGCGGCGGGATCCTCCTACGAGCAGTACTTC.

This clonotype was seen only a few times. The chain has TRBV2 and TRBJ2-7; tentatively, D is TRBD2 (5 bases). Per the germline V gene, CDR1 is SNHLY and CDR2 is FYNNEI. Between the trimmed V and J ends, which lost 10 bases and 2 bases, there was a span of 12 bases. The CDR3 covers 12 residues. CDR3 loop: CAIRLQTYEQYF. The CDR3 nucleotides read TGTGCCATCAGACTACAGACCTACGAGCAGTACTTC. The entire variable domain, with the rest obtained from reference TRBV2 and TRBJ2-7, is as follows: EPEVTQTPSHQVTQMGQEVILRCVPISNHLYFYWYRQILGQKVEFLVSFYNNEISEKSEIFDDQFSVERPDGSNFTLKIRSTKLEDSAMYFCAIRLQTYEQYFGPGTRLTVT.

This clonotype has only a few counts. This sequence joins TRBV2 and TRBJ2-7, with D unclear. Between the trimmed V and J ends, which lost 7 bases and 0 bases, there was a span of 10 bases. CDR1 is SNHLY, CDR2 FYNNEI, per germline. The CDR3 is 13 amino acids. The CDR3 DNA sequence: TGTGCCAGCAACCGCGAAAGCTCCTACGAGCAGTACTTC. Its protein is CASNRESSYEQYF.

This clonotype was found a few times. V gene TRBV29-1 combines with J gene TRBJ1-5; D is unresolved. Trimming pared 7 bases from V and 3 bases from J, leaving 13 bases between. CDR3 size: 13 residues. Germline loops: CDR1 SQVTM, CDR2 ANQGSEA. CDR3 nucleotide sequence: TGCAGCGCGGGCGGTGAGCTCAATCAGCCCCAGCATTTT. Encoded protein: CSAGGELNQPQHF.

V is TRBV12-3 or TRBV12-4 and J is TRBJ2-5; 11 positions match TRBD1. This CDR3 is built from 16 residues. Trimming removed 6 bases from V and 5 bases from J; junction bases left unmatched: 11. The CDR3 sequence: CASSQGTGGYQETQYF. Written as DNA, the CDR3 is TGTGCCAGCAGCCAAGGGACAGGGGGTTATCAGGAGACCCAGTACTTC.

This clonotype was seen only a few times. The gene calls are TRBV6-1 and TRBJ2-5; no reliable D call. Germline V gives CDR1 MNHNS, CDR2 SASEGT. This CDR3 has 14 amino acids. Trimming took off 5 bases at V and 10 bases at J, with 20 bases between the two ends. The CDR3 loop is CASSTPYGRALQYF. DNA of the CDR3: TGTGCCAGCAGTACCCCCTACGGCCGGGCCCTCCAGTACTTC.

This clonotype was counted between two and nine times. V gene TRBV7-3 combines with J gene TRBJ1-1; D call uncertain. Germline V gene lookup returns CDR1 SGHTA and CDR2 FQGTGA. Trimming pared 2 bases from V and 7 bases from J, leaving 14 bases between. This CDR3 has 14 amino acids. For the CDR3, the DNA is TGTGCCAGCAGCTTAGTAGGAACGTACTATGAAGCTTTCTTT. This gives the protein CASSLVGTYYEAFF.

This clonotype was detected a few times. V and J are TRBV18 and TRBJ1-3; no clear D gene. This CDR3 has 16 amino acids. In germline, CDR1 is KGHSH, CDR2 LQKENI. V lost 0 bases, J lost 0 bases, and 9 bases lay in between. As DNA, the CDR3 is TGTGCCAGCTCACCACCCGGCCCAGACTCTGGAAACACCATATATTTT. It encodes CASSPPGPDSGNTIYF.

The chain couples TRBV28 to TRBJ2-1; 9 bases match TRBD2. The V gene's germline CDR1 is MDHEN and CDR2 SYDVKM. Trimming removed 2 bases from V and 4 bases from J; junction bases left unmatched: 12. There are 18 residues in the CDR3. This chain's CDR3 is CASSLVREGRSVYNEQFF. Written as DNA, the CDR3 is TGTGCCAGCAGTTTAGTGCGGGAGGGCCGTTCAGTTTACAATGAGCAGTTCTTC.